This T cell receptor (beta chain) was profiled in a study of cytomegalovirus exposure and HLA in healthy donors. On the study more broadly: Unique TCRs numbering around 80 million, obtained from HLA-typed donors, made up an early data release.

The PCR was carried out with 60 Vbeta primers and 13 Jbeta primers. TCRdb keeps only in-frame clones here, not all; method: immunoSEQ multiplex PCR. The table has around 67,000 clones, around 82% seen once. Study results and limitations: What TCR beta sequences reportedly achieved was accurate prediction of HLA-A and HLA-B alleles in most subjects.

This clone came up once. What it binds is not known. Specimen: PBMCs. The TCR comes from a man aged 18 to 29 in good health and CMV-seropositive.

CDR3 in amino acids: CASSFPDRGGTQYF. CDR3 sequence (DNA): TGTGCCAGCAGCTTCCCAGACAGGGGAGGGACCCAGTACTTC. The chain employs TRBV7-9 and TRBJ2-5, with 8 nucleotides matching TRBD1. Germline-derived CDR1 and CDR2 are SEHNR and FQNEAQ (reference sequence). J lost 7 bases, V lost 3 bases, and 7 bases had no gene match. The CDR3 totals 14 residues.